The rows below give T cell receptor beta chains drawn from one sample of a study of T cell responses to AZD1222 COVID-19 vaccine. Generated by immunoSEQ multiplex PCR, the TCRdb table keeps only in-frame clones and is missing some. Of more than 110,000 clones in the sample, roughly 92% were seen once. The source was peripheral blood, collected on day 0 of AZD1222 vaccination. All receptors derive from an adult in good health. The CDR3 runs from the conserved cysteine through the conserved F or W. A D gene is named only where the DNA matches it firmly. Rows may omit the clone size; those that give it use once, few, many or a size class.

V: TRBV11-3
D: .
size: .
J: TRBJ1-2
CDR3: CASSAPLPPGTNYGYTF
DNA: TGTGCCAGCAGCGCACCCCTCCCCCCGGGGACCAACTATGGCTACACCTTC

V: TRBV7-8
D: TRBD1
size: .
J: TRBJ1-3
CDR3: CASSLPWTGRNTIYF
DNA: TGTGCCAGCAGCTTACCATGGACAGGGAGAAACACCATATATTTT

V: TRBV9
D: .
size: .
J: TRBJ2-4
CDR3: CASSVSGGISKNIQYF
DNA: TGTGCCAGCAGCGTATCTGGGGGGATCTCCAAAAACATTCAGTACTTC

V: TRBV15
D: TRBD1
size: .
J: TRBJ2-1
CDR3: CATSSPDRGKENEQFF
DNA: TGTGCCACCAGCAGTCCAGACAGGGGCAAAGAGAATGAGCAGTTCTTC

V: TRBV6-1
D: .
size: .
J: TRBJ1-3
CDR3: CASSEIGDSGNTIYF
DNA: TGTGCCAGCAGTGAAATAGGAGACAGTGGAAACACCATATATTTT

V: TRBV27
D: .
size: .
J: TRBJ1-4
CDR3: CASSLEGEKLFF
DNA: TGTGCCAGCAGTTTGGAGGGGGAAAAACTGTTTTTT

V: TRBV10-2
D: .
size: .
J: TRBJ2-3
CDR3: CASRGTGRTDTQYF
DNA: TGCGCCAGCAGAGGGACGGGAAGGACAGATACGCAGTATTTT

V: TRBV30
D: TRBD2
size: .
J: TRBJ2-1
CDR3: CAWSEGAGDNEQFF
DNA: TGTGCCTGGAGTGAGGGAGCGGGAGACAATGAGCAGTTCTTC

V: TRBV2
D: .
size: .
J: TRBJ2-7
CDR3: CAAKMGASYEQYF
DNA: TGTGCCGCTAAGATGGGGGCATCCTACGAGCAGTACTTC

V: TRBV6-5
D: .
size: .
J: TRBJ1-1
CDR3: CASSQRGTEAFF
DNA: TGTGCCAGCAGTCAGCGAGGGACTGAAGCTTTCTTT

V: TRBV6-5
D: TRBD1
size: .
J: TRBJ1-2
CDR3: CASSGQGNGYTF
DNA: TGTGCCAGCAGCGGACAGGGGAATGGCTACACCTTC

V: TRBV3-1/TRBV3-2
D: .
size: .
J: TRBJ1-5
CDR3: CASSQVGGNGPQHF
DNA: TGTGCCAGCAGCCAAGTGGGGGGGAATGGGCCCCAGCATTTT

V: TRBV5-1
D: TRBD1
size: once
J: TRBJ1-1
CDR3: CASSSRGTANTEAFF
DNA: TGCGCCAGCAGCTCAAGGGGGACAGCAAACACTGAAGCTTTCTTT

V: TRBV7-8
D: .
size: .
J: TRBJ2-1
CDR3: CASRIISSGSSYNEQFF
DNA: TGTGCCAGCAGGATAATTTCATCCGGGAGCTCCTACAATGAGCAGTTCTTC

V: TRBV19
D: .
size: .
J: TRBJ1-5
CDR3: CASIRRASYSNQPQHF
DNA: TGTGCCAGTATCCGACGGGCCTCTTATAGCAATCAGCCCCAGCATTTT

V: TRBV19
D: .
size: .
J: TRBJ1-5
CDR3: CASSISPQHGAQHF
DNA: TGTGCCAGTAGTATAAGCCCTCAGCATGGGGCCCAGCATTTT

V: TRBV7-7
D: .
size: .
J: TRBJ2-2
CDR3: CASSLFGDTGELFF
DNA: TGTGCCAGCAGCTTATTCGGGGACACCGGGGAGCTGTTTTTT

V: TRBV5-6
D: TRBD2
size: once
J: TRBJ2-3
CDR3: CASSFRGAGVGDTQYF
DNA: TGTGCCAGCAGCTTCCGCGGGGCGGGAGTGGGAGATACGCAGTATTTT

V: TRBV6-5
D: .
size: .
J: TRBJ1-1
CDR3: CASSYGAEAFF
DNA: TGTGCCAGCAGTTACGGGGCCGAAGCTTTCTTT

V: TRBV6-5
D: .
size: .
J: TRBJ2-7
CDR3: CASSYGSGSEQYF
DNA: TGTGCCAGCAGTTACGGTTCCGGGAGCGAGCAGTACTTC

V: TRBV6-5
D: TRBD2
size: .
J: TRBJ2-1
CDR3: CASQREGRNEQFF
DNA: TGTGCCAGCCAGCGGGAGGGCCGAAATGAGCAGTTCTTC

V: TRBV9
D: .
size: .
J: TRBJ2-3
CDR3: CASSQEGADTQYF
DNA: TGTGCCAGCAGCCAAGAGGGCGCAGATACGCAGTATTTT

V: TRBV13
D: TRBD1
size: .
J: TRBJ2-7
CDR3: CASSLGPGTGAYEQYF
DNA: TGTGCCAGCAGCTTAGGCCCCGGGACAGGGGCTTACGAGCAGTACTTC

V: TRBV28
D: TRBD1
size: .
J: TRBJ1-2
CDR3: CASSPDRAAHYGYTF
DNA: TGTGCCAGCAGCCCCGACAGGGCGGCTCACTATGGCTACACCTTC

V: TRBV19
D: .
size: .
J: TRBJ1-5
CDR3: CASSIGELNQPQHF
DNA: TGTGCCAGTAGTATAGGGGAATTGAATCAGCCCCAGCATTTT

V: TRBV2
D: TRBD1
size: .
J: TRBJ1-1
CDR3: CASSGRTGAEAFF
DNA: TGTGCCAGCAGTGGTAGGACAGGGGCTGAAGCTTTCTTT

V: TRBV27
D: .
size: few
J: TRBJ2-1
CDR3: CATTDRSRYNEQFF
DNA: TGTGCCACCACCGACAGGTCGAGGTACAATGAGCAGTTCTTC

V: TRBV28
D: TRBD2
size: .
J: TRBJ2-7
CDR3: CASKTSAGVEQYF
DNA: TGTGCCAGCAAGACCAGTGCGGGAGTGGAGCAGTACTTC

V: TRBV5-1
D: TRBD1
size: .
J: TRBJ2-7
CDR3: CASSPGQLYEQYF
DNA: TGCGCCAGCAGCCCGGGACAGCTCTACGAGCAGTACTTC

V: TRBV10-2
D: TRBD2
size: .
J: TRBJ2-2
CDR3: CASSTSAGGTGELFF
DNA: TGCGCCAGCAGCACTAGCGCGGGGGGGACCGGGGAGCTGTTTTTT

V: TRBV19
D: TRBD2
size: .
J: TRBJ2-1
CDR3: CASRLAGANNEQFF
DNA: TGTGCCAGTAGGCTAGCGGGAGCTAACAATGAGCAGTTCTTC

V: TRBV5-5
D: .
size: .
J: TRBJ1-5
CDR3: CASSLTGSGQPQHF
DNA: TGTGCCAGCAGCCTGACAGGATCGGGTCAGCCCCAGCATTTT

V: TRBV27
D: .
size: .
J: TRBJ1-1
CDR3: CASMPIQGPFSNTEAFF
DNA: TGTGCCAGCATGCCGATACAGGGACCCTTCTCCAACACTGAAGCTTTCTTT

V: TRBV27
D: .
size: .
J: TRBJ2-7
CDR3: CASSLKASYYEQYF
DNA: TGTGCCAGCAGTTTGAAGGCGTCTTACTACGAGCAGTACTTC

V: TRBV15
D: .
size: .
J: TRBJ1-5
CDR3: CATSIGQKNQPQHF
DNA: TGTGCCACCAGCATAGGACAGAAAAATCAGCCCCAGCATTTT

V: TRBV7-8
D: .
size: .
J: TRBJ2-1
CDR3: CASSLVSRASSYNEQFF
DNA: TGTGCCAGCAGCTTAGTCTCTCGCGCTAGCTCCTACAATGAGCAGTTCTTC

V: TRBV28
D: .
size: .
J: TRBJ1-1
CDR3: CASRGTVNTEAFF
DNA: TGTGCCAGCCGGGGGACGGTGAACACTGAAGCTTTCTTT

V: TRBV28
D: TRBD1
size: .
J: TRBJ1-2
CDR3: CASLTNRQGQDYGYTF
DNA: TGTGCCAGCTTGACGAACCGACAGGGGCAGGACTATGGCTACACCTTC

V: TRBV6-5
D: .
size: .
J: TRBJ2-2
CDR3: CASNPSSQLRELFF
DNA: TGTGCCAGCAATCCCTCATCCCAGTTGAGGGAGCTGTTTTTT

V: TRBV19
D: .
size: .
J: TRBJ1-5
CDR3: CASSAWTDSNQPQHF
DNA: TGTGCCAGTAGTGCATGGACGGATAGCAATCAGCCCCAGCATTTT

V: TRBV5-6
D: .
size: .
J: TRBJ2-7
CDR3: CASSLGGVDEQYF
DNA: TGTGCCAGCAGCTTAGGAGGGGTCGACGAGCAGTACTTC

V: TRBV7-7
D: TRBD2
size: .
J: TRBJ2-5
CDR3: CASSPGLAGVETQYF
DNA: TGTGCCAGCAGCCCGGGACTAGCGGGAGTCGAGACCCAGTACTTC

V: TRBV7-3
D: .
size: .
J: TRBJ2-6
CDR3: CASSSKGISSGANVLTF
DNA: TGTGCCAGCAGCTCTAAGGGGATTAGCTCTGGGGCCAACGTCCTGACTTTC

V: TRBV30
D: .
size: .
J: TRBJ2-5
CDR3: CAWNQGETQYF
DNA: TGTGCCTGGAACCAGGGCGAGACCCAGTACTTC

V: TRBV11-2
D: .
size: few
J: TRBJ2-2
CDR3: CAITGQLNTGELFF
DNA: TGTGCCATCACCGGGCAGCTAAACACCGGGGAGCTGTTTTTT

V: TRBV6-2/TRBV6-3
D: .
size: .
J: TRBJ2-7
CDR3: CASSSWARGVGSYEQYF
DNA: TGTGCCAGCAGTTCATGGGCCCGCGGGGTCGGATCCTACGAGCAGTACTTC

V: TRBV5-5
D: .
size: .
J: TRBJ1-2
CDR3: CASSPEGHTLYGYTF
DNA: TGTGCCAGCAGCCCAGAAGGACATACCCTCTATGGCTACACCTTC

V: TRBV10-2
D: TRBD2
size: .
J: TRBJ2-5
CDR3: CASRVAGARETQYF
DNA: TGCGCCAGCAGAGTAGCGGGAGCGAGAGAGACCCAGTACTTC

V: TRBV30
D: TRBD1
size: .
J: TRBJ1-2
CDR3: CAWSGGQGSYGYTF
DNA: TGTGCCTGGAGTGGAGGACAGGGAAGCTATGGCTACACCTTC

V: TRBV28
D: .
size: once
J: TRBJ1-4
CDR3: CASSLGGPNEKLFF
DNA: TGTGCCAGCAGTTTAGGAGGCCCGAATGAAAAACTGTTTTTT

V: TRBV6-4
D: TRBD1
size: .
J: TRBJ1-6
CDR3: CASSPTGGEGSPLHF
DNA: TGTGCCAGCAGTCCGACAGGGGGCGAGGGATCACCCCTCCACTTT

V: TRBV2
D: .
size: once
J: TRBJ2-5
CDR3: CASDYQETQYF
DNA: TGTGCCAGCGACTATCAAGAGACCCAGTACTTC

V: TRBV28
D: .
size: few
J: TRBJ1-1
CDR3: CASSPTTRRTEAFF
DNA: TGTGCCAGCAGCCCCACAACCCGGAGGACTGAAGCTTTCTTT

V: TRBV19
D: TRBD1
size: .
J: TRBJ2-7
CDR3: CASSSRTGGGVFSYEQYF
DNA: TGTGCCAGTAGTTCGCGGACAGGGGGCGGTGTTTTCTCCTACGAGCAGTACTTC

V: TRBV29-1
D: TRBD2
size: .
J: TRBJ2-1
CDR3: CSASGRSYNEQFF
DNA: TGCAGCGCGAGCGGGAGGTCCTACAATGAGCAGTTCTTC

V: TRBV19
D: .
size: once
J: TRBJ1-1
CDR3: CASSIEGVNTEAFF
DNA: TGTGCCAGTAGTATAGAAGGGGTTAACACTGAAGCTTTCTTT

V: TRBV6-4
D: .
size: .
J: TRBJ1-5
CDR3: CASSADSTNQPQHF
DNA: TGTGCCAGCAGTGCGGACAGTACCAATCAGCCCCAGCATTTT